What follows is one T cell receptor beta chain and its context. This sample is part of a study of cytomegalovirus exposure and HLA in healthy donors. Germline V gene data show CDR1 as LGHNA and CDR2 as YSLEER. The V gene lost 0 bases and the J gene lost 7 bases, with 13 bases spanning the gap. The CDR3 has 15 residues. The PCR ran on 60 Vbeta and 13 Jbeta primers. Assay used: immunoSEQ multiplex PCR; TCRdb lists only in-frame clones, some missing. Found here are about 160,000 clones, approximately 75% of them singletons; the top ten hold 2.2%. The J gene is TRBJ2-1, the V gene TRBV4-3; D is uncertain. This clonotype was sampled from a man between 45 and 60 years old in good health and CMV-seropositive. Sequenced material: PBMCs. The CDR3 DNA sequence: TGCGCCAGCAGCCAAGATCACCACTATCGGAATGAGCAGTTCTTC. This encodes CASSQDHHYRNEQFF.